This T cell receptor beta chain comes out of a study of T cells in Graves' hyperthyroidism and ophthalmopathy. Ten or more counts support this clonotype. Its matching antigen is unknown. Trimming took off 7 bases at V and 5 bases at J, with 14 bases between the two ends. CDR1 is LGHDT, CDR2 YNNKEL, per germline (reference sequence). There are 13 residues in the CDR3. Findings of the study overall: Peripheral blood also featured most of the thyroid clonotypes expanded above 0.001.

Amplified regions were TCR beta CDR3 sequences from RNA transcripts. Carried out on the TCR CDR3, a first-round RT-PCR used the HTBI primer set. MiXCR, applied by TCRdb to the multiplex PCR reads, yields one record per CDR3 protein. The repertoire holds 600,000 to 850,000 distinct CDR3 sequences, with roughly 20% as singletons. Exclusion criteria comprised uncontrolled infection, other autoimmune disease, pregnancy or lactation. The chain is built from TRBV3-1 and TRBJ1-2; no clear D gene. The sequencing input was blood. The TCR was taken from a woman between 50 and 59 years old with Graves' hyperthyroidism that later progressed to Graves' ophthalmopathy. In nucleotides, the CDR3 is TGTGCCAGCAAGGTGGCGAGCTCATATGGCTACACCTTC. Translated: CASKVASSYGYTF.